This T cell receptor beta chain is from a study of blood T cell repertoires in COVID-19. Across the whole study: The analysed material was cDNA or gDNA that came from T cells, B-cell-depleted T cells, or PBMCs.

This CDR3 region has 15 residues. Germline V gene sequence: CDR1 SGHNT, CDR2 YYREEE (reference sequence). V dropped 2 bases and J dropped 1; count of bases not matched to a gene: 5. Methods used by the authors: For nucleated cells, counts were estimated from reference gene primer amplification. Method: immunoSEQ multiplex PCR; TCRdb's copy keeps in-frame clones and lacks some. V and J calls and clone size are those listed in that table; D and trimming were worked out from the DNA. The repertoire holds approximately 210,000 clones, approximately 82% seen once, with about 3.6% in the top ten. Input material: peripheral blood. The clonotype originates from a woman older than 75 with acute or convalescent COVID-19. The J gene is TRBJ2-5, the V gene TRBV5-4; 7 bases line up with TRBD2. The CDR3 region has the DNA TGTGCCAGCAGCTTACCCAGCGGGGCCCAAGAGACCCAGTACTTC. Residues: CASSLPSGAQETQYF.